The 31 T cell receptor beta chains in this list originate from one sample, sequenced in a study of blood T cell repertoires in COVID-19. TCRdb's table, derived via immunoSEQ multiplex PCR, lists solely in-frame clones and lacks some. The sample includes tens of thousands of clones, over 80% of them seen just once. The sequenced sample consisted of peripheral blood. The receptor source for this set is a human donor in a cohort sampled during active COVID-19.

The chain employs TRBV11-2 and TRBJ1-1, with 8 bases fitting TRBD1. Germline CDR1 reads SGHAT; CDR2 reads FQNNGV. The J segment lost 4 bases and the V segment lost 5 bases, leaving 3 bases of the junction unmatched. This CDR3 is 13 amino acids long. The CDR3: CASSLGQGTEAFF. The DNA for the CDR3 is TGTGCCAGCAGCCTTGGACAGGGCACTGAAGCTTTCTTT.

For the CDR3, the DNA is TGTGCCAGCAGCTCTACTCCGGGACTAAGCACAGATACGCAGTATTTT. Protein: CASSSTPGLSTDTQYF. The V gene is TRBV7-3, the J gene TRBJ2-3; 7 nucleotides line up with TRBD2. With 4 bases clipped from V and 0 bases from J, the junction kept 7 bases outside the gene matches. In germline, CDR1 is SGHTA, CDR2 FQGTGA. The CDR3 covers 16 residues.

This CDR3 reads CASRRFPGQGQLDEQFF. The CDR3 DNA follows: TGTGCCAGCAGACGATTCCCCGGACAGGGACAGTTGGATGAGCAGTTCTTC. This rearrangement joins TRBV28 to TRBJ2-1; 8 nucleotides agree with TRBD1. The V gene end was trimmed by 6 bases and the J gene end by 8 bases; junction bases not matched to a gene: 18. This CDR3 spans 17 amino acids. CDR1 is MDHEN, CDR2 SYDVKM, per germline.

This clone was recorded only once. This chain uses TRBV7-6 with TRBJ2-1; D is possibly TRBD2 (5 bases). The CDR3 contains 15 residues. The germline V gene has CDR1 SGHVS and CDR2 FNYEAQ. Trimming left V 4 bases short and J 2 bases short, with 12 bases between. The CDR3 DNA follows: TGTGCCAGCAGCTCCGGCCTAGCCGCCTACAATGAGCAGTTCTTC. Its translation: CASSSGLAAYNEQFF.

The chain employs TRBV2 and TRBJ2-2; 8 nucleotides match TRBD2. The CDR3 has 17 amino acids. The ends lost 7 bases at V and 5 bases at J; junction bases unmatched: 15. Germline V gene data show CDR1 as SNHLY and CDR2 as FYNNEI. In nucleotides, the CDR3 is TGTGCCAGCAAAAAGGGAGTAGCGGGAAAAGGTACCGGGGAGCTGTTTTTT. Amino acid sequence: CASKKGVAGKGTGELFF. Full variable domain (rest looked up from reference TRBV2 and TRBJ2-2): EPEVTQTPSHQVTQMGQEVILRCVPISNHLYFYWYRQILGQKVEFLVSFYNNEISEKSEIFDDQFSVERPDGSNFTLKIRSTKLEDSAMYFCASKKGVAGKGTGELFFGEGSRLTVL.

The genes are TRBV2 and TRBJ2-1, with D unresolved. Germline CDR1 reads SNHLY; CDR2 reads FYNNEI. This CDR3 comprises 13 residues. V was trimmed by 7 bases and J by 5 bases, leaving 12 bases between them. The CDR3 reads CASTRQMDNEQFF. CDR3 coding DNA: TGTGCCAGCACCCGCCAGATGGACAATGAGCAGTTCTTC.

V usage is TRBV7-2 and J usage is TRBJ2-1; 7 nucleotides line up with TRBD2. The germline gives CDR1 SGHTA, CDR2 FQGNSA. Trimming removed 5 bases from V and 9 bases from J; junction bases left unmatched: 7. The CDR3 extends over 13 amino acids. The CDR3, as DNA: TGTGCCAGCAGCCTAGGGACTAACCGTGAGCAGTTCTTC. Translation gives CASSLGTNREQFF.

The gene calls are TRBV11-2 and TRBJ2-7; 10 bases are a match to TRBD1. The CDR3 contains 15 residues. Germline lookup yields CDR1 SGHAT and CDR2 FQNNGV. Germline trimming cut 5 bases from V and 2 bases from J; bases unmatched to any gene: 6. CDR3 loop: CASSLTGTGAYEQYF. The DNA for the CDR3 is TGTGCCAGCAGCCTAACCGGGACAGGGGCCTACGAGCAGTACTTC.

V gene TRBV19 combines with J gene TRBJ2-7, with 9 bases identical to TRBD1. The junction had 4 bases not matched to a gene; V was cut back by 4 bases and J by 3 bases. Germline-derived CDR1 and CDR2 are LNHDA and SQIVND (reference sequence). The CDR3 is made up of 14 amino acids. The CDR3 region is CASSTTGGIYEQYF. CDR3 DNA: TGTGCCAGTAGTACGACAGGGGGAATCTACGAGCAGTACTTC.

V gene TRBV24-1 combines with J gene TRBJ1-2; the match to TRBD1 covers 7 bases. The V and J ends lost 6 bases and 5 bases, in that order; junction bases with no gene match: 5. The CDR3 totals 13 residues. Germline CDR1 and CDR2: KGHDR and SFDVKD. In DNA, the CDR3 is TGTGCCACCAGTCCGAACAGGGGTTATGGCTACACCTTC. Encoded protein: CATSPNRGYGYTF.

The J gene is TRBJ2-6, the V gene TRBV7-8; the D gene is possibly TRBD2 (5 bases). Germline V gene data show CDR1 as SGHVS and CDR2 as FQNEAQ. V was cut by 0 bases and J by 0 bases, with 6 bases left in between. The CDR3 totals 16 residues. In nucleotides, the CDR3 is TGTGCCAGCAGCTTAGCCGGAGGCTCTGGGGCCAACGTCCTGACTTTC. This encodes CASSLAGGSGANVLTF.

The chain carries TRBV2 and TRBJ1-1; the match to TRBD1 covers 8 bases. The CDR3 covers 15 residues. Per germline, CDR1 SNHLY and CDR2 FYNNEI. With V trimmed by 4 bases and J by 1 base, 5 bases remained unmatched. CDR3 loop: CASSVEGQANTEAFF. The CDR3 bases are TGTGCCAGCAGTGTGGAGGGACAGGCGAACACTGAAGCTTTCTTT.

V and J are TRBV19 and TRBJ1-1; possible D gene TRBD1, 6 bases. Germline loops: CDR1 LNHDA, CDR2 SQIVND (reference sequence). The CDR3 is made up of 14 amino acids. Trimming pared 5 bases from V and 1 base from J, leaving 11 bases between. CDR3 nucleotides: TGTGCCAGTAGTCGGGACACACCGAACACTGAAGCTTTCTTT. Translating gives CASSRDTPNTEAFF.

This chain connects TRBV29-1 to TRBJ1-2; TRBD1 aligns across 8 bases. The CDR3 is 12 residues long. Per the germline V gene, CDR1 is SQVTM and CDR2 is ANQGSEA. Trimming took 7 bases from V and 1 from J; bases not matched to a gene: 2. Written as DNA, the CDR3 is TGCAGCGCTGGACAGGGTAACTATGGCTACACCTTC. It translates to CSAGQGNYGYTF.

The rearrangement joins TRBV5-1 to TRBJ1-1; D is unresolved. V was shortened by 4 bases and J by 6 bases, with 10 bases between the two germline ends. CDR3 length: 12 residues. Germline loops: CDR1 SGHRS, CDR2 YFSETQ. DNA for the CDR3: TGCGCCAGCAGCGGGCCTACTGCTGAAGCTTTCTTT. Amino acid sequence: CASSGPTAEAFF.

CDR3 coding DNA: TGTGCCAGCAGCCCATTAGCGGGAGGGATCACAGATACGCAGTATTTT. Encoded protein: CASSPLAGGITDTQYF. V and J are TRBV11-2 and TRBJ2-3; TRBD2 matches at 11 bases. CDR1 and CDR2 (germline): SGHAT, FQNNGV. This CDR3 has 16 amino acids. The V segment lost 5 bases and the J segment 2 bases; nucleotides outside the gene matches: 6.

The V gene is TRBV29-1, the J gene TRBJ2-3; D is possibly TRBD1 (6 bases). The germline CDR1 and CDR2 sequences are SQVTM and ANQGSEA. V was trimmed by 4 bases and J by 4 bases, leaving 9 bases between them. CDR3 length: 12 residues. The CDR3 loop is CSVVKGADTQYF. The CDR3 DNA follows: TGCAGCGTTGTAAAGGGGGCAGATACGCAGTATTTT.

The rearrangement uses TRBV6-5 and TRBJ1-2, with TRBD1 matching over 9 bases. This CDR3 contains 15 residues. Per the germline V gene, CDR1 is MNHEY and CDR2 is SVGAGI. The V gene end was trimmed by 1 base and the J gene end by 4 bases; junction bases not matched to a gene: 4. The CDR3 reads CASSYLQGAFYGYTF. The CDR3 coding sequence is TGTGCCAGCAGTTACTTACAGGGGGCTTTCTATGGCTACACCTTC.

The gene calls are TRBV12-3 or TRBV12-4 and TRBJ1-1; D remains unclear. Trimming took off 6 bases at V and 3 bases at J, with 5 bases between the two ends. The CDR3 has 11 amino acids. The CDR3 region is CASSKYTEAFF. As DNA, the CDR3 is TGTGCCAGCAGCAAATACACTGAAGCTTTCTTT.

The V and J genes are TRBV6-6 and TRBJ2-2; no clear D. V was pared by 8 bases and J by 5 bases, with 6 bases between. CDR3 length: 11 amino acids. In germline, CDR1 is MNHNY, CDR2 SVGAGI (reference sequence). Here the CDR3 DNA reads TGTGCCAGCGGGCAGACCGGGGAGCTGTTTTTT. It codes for CASGQTGELFF.

The CDR3 is CASRGLAGYNEQFF. CDR3 nucleotide sequence: TGTGCCAGCCGGGGACTAGCGGGCTACAATGAGCAGTTCTTC. This sequence joins TRBV3-1 (or the pseudogene TRBV3-2) and TRBJ2-1; 12 bases are a match to TRBD2. V was pared by 8 bases and J by 3 bases, with 2 bases of the junction left unmatched. Germline values: CDR1 LGHDT, CDR2 YNNKEL (reference sequence). The CDR3 runs 14 residues.

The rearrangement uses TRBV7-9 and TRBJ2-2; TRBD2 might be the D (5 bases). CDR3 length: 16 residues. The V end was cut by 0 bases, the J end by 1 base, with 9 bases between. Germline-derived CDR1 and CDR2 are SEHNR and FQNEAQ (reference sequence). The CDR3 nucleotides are TGTGCCAGCAGCTTAGCCCCGGGAAAGAACACCGGGGAGCTGTTTTTT. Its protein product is CASSLAPGKNTGELFF.

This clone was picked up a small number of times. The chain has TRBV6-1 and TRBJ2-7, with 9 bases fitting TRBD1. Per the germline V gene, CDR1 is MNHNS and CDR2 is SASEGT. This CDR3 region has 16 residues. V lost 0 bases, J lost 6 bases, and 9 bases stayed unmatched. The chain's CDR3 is CASSEAAPGTGFEQYF. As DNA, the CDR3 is TGTGCCAGCAGTGAAGCGGCCCCCGGGACAGGGTTCGAGCAGTACTTC.

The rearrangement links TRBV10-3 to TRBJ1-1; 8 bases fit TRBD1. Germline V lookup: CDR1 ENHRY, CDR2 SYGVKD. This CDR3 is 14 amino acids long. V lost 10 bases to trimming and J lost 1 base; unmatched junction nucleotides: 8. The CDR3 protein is CATTAGTGNTEAFF. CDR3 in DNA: TGTGCCACTACCGCCGGGACAGGGAACACTGAAGCTTTCTTT.

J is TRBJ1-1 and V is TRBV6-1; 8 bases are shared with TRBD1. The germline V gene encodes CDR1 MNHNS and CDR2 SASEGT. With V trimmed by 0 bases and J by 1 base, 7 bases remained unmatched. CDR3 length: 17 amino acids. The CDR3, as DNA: TGTGCCAGCAGTGAAGCGTTCGGGACAGGTTCGAACACTGAAGCTTTCTTT. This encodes CASSEAFGTGSNTEAFF.

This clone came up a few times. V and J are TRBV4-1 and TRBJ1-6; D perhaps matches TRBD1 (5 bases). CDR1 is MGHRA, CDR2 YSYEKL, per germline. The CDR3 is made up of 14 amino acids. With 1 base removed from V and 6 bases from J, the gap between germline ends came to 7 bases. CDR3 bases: TGCGCCAGCAGCCAAGGGGGCCTTAATTCACCCCTCCACTTT. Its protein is CASSQGGLNSPLHF.

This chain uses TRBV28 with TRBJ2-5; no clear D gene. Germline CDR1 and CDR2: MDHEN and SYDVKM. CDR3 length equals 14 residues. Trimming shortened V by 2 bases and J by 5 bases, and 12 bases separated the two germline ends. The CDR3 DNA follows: TGTGCCAGCAGTTTACCCCAAATACGGGAGACCCAGTACTTC. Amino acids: CASSLPQIRETQYF.

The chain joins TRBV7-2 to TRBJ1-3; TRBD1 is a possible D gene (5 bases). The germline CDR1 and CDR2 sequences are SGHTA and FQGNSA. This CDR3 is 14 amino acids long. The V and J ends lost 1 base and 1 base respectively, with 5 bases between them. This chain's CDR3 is CASSLDRSGNTIYF. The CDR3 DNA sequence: TGTGCCAGCAGCTTAGACAGGTCTGGAAACACCATATATTTT.

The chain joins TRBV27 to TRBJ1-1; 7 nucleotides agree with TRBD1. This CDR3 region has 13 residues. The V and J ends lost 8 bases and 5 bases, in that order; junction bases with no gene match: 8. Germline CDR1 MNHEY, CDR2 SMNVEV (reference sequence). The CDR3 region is CASWRDSLTEAFF. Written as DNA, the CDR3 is TGTGCCAGCTGGAGGGACAGTTTGACTGAAGCTTTCTTT.

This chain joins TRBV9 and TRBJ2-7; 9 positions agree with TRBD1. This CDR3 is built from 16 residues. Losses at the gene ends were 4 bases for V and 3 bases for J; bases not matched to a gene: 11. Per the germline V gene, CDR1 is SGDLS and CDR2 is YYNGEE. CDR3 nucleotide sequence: TGTGCCAGCAGCACTACATCCGGGACAGGGTTCTACGAGCAGTACTTC. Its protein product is CASSTTSGTGFYEQYF.

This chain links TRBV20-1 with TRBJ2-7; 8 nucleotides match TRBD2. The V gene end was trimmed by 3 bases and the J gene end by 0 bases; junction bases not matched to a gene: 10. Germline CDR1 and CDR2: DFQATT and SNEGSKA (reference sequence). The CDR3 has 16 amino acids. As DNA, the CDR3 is TGCAGTGCTAGTTCGGGGGGGCGGGGCCCCTCCTACGAGCAGTACTTC. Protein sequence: CSASSGGRGPSYEQYF.